Listed below are T cell receptor beta chains from one sample, sequenced in a study of blood T cell repertoires in COVID-19. The data were produced by immunoSEQ multiplex PCR, yet TCRdb's version contains in-frame clones alone and is incomplete. The sample contains roughly 180,000 clones, 82% of which appear only once. The sample was PBMCs or T cells enriched from blood (not recorded which). The receptors come from a man aged 60 to 69 who had recovered from COVID-19. The conserved cysteine and the conserved F or W are not part of the CDR3 here. The D gene is left open where the match is weak.

len | d_gene | v_gene | CDR3aa
14 | TRBD1 | TRBV5-1 | ASSTTGTGGNGELF
12 | NA | TRBV11-2 | ASRRQGRDSEQY
12 | TRBD1 | TRBV6-1 | ASSEAGQGYGYT
13 | TRBD1 | TRBV5-4 | ASSPGQGSNYGYT
16 | TRBD2 | TRBV18 | ASSLRDQRGPQTGELF
11 | TRBD2 | TRBV23-1 | ASPSGGGSEQY
13 | TRBD2 | TRBV10-3 | AISESGLAGYEQY
16 | TRBD1 | TRBV7-8 | ASSFSARRDRAMYEQF
16 | TRBD1 | TRBV5-8 | ASSSPGQGASGANVLT
13 | NA | TRBV30 | AWSVRLEGDTEAF
15 | NA | TRBV11-3 | ASSLIGNQGSYNEQF
11 | TRBD1 | TRBV27 | ASSRGLGGGYT
13 | TRBD1 | TRBV10-1 | ASSIQGGSGNTIY
11 | NA | TRBV4-1 | ASSHAGPDTQY
14 | NA | TRBV30 | AWSEAGAFSGNTIY
13 | NA | TRBV5-1 | ASSMEPSSGNTIY
13 | NA | TRBV5-4 | ASSTRTGVGTEAF
11 | TRBD2 | TRBV12-3/TRBV12-4 | ASKVGLAYEQY
13 | TRBD2 | TRBV25-1 | ASSGTSGSQDTQY
14 | NA | TRBV5-4 | ASRSTGGLSGNTIY
14 | TRBD2 | TRBV5-1 | ASRMGLAENTDTQY
15 | NA | TRBV3-1/TRBV3-2 | ASSQVRTGTSREKLF
13 | TRBD2 | TRBV7-8 | ASSTPGAGSSEQY
12 | TRBD1 | TRBV9 | ASSTGTGFHGYT
10 | TRBD1 | TRBV2 | ASRRQGETQY
12 | NA | TRBV27 | ASSLKTGWYGYT
14 | TRBD1 | TRBV5-1 | ASSLRQGDTPNGYT
11 | NA | TRBV7-3 | ASSYTPDNEQF
16 | TRBD2 | TRBV7-3 | ASSFLGPAGGRTDTQY
11 | NA | TRBV19 | ASSDRPNTEAF
13 | NA | TRBV2 | ASSLGTAGANVLT
16 | TRBD1 | TRBV6-1 | ASSEMTGGVAGANVLT
14 | NA | TRBV6-1 | ASSEALQGRRETQY
13 | TRBD2 | TRBV7-2 | ASSLSLLAGNEQF
12 | NA | TRBV14 | ASSQEARGSEAF
12 | TRBD1 | TRBV27 | ASSLGTGTPEQY
14 | TRBD1 | TRBV24-1 | ATSELRTGSQETQY
11 | NA | TRBV6-5 | ASRTGVNTEAF
11 | TRBD2 | TRBV24-1 | ATSGTNYNEQF
9 | NA | TRBV2 | ASQGADTQY
12 | NA | TRBV5-6 | ASSLAQGIYGYT
13 | TRBD2 | TRBV5-1 | ASSLTSGSTDTQY
13 | TRBD1 | TRBV19 | ASSFGTGEGQPQH
9 | NA | TRBV20-1 | SARVGSGYT
14 | TRBD2 | TRBV5-5 | ASSPGGAGTQETQY
14 | TRBD1 | TRBV19 | ASRKDRGSRNSPLH
12 | NA | TRBV29-1 | SVEGTNSYNEQF
12 | TRBD1 | TRBV10-3 | ATAGTDFSYEQY
13 | NA | TRBV14 | ASSQAPRGYSEQY